This T cell receptor beta chain was observed in a study of T cell repertoires in cytomegalovirus infection. Trimming cost V 6 bases and J 7 bases, with 16 bases left between them. Germline lookup yields CDR1 SGHTA and CDR2 FQGNSA. CDR3 length: 15 amino acids. TCRdb passed the reads through MiXCR, listing each CDR3 protein once. Of 200,000 to 300,000 distinct CDR3 sequences listed, about 13% were seen once; the top ten hold about 8.7%. This clonotype has ten or more counts. The sample consisted of PBMCs. J is TRBJ1-6 and V is TRBV7-2; the D gene is possibly TRBD1 (6 bases). This receptor was obtained from a human donor in good health (CMV status not recorded). Some clones in this sample may be carry-over from other donors' samples. DNA for the CDR3: TGTGCCAGCAGTCCCCGTGGACAGAGGAATTCACCCCTCCACTTT. Protein: CASSPRGQRNSPLHF.